This T cell receptor (beta chain) was recorded in a study of vaccination and CD4 T cells after COVID-19. The Oncomine TCR Beta short-read assay was what sequenced the DNA obtained from cultured CD4+ T cells. MiXCR, applied by TCRdb to the PCR reads, yields one record per CDR3 protein. The table lists thousands of distinct CDR3 sequences, 45% of them singletons. This CDR3 has 14 residues. Germline V gives CDR1 DFQATT, CDR2 SNEGSKA (reference sequence). Losses at the gene ends were 6 bases for V and 0 bases for J; bases not matched to a gene: 5. A word on this clonotype: The antigen remains undetermined.

Treatment described: approximately nine-day PBMC culture with coronavirus spike peptide pools or control peptides (ViraFEST assay). This chain connects TRBV20-1 to TRBJ1-2, with TRBD1 identical over 9 bases. The specimen sequenced was CD4+ T cells from blood, cultured in vitro. The TCR sequence derives from a human donor who had recovered from COVID-19. The CDR3 nucleotides are TGCAGTGCCACGGGACAGGGCACTAACTATGGCTACACCTTC. Translation gives CSATGQGTNYGYTF.